These 3 T cell receptor beta chains were sequenced from one sample in a study of cytomegalovirus exposure and HLA in healthy donors. PCR employed 60 Vbeta and 13 Jbeta primers. The protocol was immunoSEQ multiplex PCR, while the TCRdb copy is restricted to in-frame clones and leaves out a portion. The sample has approximately 110,000 clones, around 80% seen once. Sequenced sample: PBMCs. These receptors were taken from a woman aged 40 to 50 in good health and CMV-seronegative.

CDR3 residues: CASSRGQGSERNYGYTF. CDR3 DNA sequence: TGCGCCAGCAGCCGGGGACAGGGGAGTGAAAGGAACTATGGCTACACCTTC. The J gene is TRBJ1-2, the V gene TRBV5-1; 10 positions match TRBD1. The V segment lost 4 bases and the J segment 2 bases; nucleotides outside the gene matches: 11. From germline, CDR1 is SGHRS and CDR2 YFSETQ. This CDR3 spans 17 amino acids.

The CDR3 loop reads CASSLTRGTSHEQYF. The CDR3 DNA reads TGTGCCAGCAGCCTGACCCGAGGGACTAGCCACGAGCAGTACTTC. This sequence joins TRBV27 and TRBJ2-7, with 9 bases matching TRBD2. CDR1 MNHEY and CDR2 SMNVEV come from the germline V gene (reference sequence). V lost 6 bases to trimming and J lost 5 bases; unmatched junction nucleotides: 11. The CDR3 is 15 amino acids.

The gene calls are TRBV29-1 and TRBJ1-2; the match to TRBD1 covers 7 bases. After removal of 4 bases from V and 4 bases from J, the junction contained 6 bases not matched to a gene. Germline V lookup: CDR1 SQVTM, CDR2 ANQGSEA. This CDR3 comprises 13 residues. The CDR3 loop reads CSVGPDRAYGYTF. The CDR3 DNA reads TGCAGCGTTGGCCCCGACAGGGCCTATGGCTACACCTTC.